The 23 T cell receptor beta chains reported below all come from one sample, sequenced in a study of T cell clonotyping in hematopoietic cell transplantation. TCRdb's table, derived via immunoSEQ multiplex PCR, lists solely in-frame clones and lacks some. The repertoire consists of 5,000 or so clones, with around nine tenths occurring once and the leading ten covering roughly a quarter. Sequences were derived from peripheral blood mononuclear cells, sampled 100 days after allogeneic stem cell transplant. These receptors all stem from a male patient aged 70-85 years who had an allogeneic stem cell transplant from an unrelated donor, so T cells may come from the graft donor. Some clones in this sample may be carry-over from other donors' samples.

The rearrangement joins TRBV28 to TRBJ2-6; the D gene is possibly TRBD2 (5 bases). The CDR3 contains 13 residues. Germline V gives CDR1 MDHEN, CDR2 SYDVKM. Between the trimmed V and J ends, which lost 5 bases and 3 bases, there was a span of 5 bases. CDR3 nucleotides: TGTGCCAGCAGTCGGGGTGGGGCCAACGTCCTGACTTTC. Translated: CASSRGGANVLTF.

This clone was counted once. The gene calls are TRBV5-1 and TRBJ1-1; D uncertain. V was clipped by 6 bases and J by 1 base, with 10 bases between them. This CDR3 has 13 amino acids. Per the germline V gene, CDR1 is SGHRS and CDR2 is YFSETQ. The CDR3 coding sequence is TGCGCCAGCACCAGGATCCCGAACACTGAAGCTTTCTTT. Protein product: CASTRIPNTEAFF.

The chain uses TRBV5-6 and TRBJ2-7, with 10 bases fitting TRBD2. J was trimmed by 2 bases and V by 7 bases; bases with no gene match: 6. Germline loops: CDR1 SGHDT, CDR2 YYEEEE. This CDR3 comprises 14 residues. CDR3 sequence: CASRFSGRAYEQYF. The CDR3 DNA reads TGTGCCAGCCGATTCAGCGGGAGGGCCTACGAGCAGTACTTC.

The rearrangement links TRBV28 to TRBJ2-5, with 9 bases identical to TRBD1. This CDR3 has 16 amino acids. Germline CDR1 and CDR2: MDHEN and SYDVKM. With 7 bases clipped from V and 1 base from J, the junction kept 10 bases outside the gene matches. This CDR3 is CASKHNRGPRQETQYF. The CDR3 nucleotides are TGTGCCAGCAAACACAACAGGGGGCCGCGCCAAGAGACCCAGTACTTC.

J is TRBJ2-7 and V is TRBV5-1, with unresolved D. The CDR3 runs 11 residues. With 0 bases removed from V and 6 bases from J, the gap between germline ends came to 4 bases. Germline V gene data show CDR1 as SGHRS and CDR2 as YFSETQ. The CDR3 here is CASSLEGEQYF. For the CDR3, the DNA is TGCGCCAGCAGCTTGGAAGGCGAGCAGTACTTC. Full variable domain (rest looked up from reference TRBV5-1 and TRBJ2-7): KAGVTQTPRYLIKTRGQQVTLSCSPISGHRSVSWYQQTPGQGLQFLFEYFSETQRNKGNFPGRFSGRQFSNSRSEMNVSTLELGDSALYLCASSLEGEQYFGPGTRLTVT.

The CDR3 DNA sequence: TGCAGCGTTGCCCGGGGTACCTACGAGCAGTACTTC. Translated: CSVARGTYEQYF. The J gene is TRBJ2-7, the V gene TRBV29-1, with D possibly TRBD2 on 5 matching bases. The CDR3 length is 12 residues. The germline CDR1 and CDR2 sequences are SQVTM and ANQGSEA. V was clipped by 4 bases and J by 2 bases, with 9 bases between them.

The chain carries TRBV30 and TRBJ1-1, with unresolved D. Trimming pared 0 bases from V and 1 base from J, leaving 6 bases between. This CDR3 is built from 13 residues. Germline loops: CDR1 GTSNPN, CDR2 SVGIG (reference sequence). The CDR3 DNA sequence: TGTGCCTGGAGTGTAGTTGGGAACACTGAAGCTTTCTTT. Encoded protein: CAWSVVGNTEAFF.

The chain couples TRBV29-1 to TRBJ1-1; 7 bases are a match to TRBD1. Trimming removed 5 bases from V and 3 bases from J; junction bases left unmatched: 6. Germline V CDR1 and CDR2: SQVTM, ANQGSEA. CDR3 size: 13 residues. The CDR3 loop is CSVRQGRDTEAFF. In nucleotides, the CDR3 is TGCAGCGTTCGACAGGGAAGGGACACTGAAGCTTTCTTT.

The chain recombines TRBV5-4 with TRBJ2-7; 8 nucleotides match TRBD1. CDR1 SGHNT and CDR2 YYREEE come from the germline V gene (reference sequence). The CDR3 spans 15 residues. The J segment lost 2 bases and the V segment lost 0 bases, leaving 4 bases of the junction unmatched. CDR3 loop: CASSLVRGQAYEQYF. As DNA, the CDR3 is TGTGCCAGCAGCTTGGTCAGGGGGCAGGCCTACGAGCAGTACTTC.

This sequence joins TRBV5-6 and TRBJ2-7; TRBD1 agrees at 8 bases. The germline gives CDR1 SGHDT, CDR2 YYEEEE. This CDR3 contains 13 residues. The trim removed 4 bases at V and 1 base at J, leaving 1 base unmatched. CDR3 sequence: CASSGQGSYEQYF. In DNA form, the CDR3 reads TGTGCCAGCAGCGGACAGGGTTCCTACGAGCAGTACTTC.

V usage is TRBV5-6 and J usage is TRBJ2-7; weak D call: TRBD1 (5 bases). Per the germline V gene, CDR1 is SGHDT and CDR2 is YYEEEE. This CDR3 has 16 residues. Trimming left V 2 bases short and J 1 base short, with 16 bases between. Written as DNA, the CDR3 is TGTGCCAGCAGCTTTACGAGCCCAGGACAATCCTACGAGCAGTACTTC. Its protein is CASSFTSPGQSYEQYF.

This chain connects TRBV9 to TRBJ2-5, with TRBD2 identical over 7 bases. Germline V gives CDR1 SGDLS, CDR2 YYNGEE. The CDR3 extends over 16 amino acids. Trimming took 3 bases from V and 5 from J; bases not matched to a gene: 13. CDR3 sequence reads: CASSGRLDSGTETQYF. The CDR3 DNA follows: TGTGCCAGCAGCGGACGACTCGACAGCGGGACGGAGACCCAGTACTTC.

This rearrangement joins TRBV2 to TRBJ1-4; D ambiguous. The V end lost 4 bases, the J end lost 7 bases, and 13 bases lay between the germline ends. The CDR3 is 14 residues long. Per the germline V gene, CDR1 is SNHLY and CDR2 is FYNNEI. In DNA, the CDR3 is TGTGCCAGCAGTGTCGAAGGGTGGCGTGAAAAACTGTTTTTT. Amino acids: CASSVEGWREKLFF.

V gene TRBV6-5 combines with J gene TRBJ2-7, with 10 bases lining up with TRBD2. CDR3 length: 15 residues. Germline CDR1 reads MNHEY; CDR2 reads SVGAGI. With V trimmed by 2 bases and J by 3 bases, 4 bases remained unmatched. This chain's CDR3 is CASSYQLAGNYEQYF. The CDR3 DNA reads as TGTGCCAGCAGTTACCAACTAGCGGGAAACTACGAGCAGTACTTC.

The chain carries TRBV9 and TRBJ2-7; D might be TRBD1 (6 bases). Per germline, CDR1 SGDLS and CDR2 YYNGEE. The CDR3 has 15 residues. V was trimmed by 0 bases and J by 0 bases, leaving 10 bases between them. CDR3 nucleotide sequence: TGTGCCAGCAGCGTAGGGCAGGGGTTCTCCTACGAGCAGTACTTC. Its protein product is CASSVGQGFSYEQYF.

This chain connects TRBV4-1 to TRBJ1-2; a possible D gene is TRBD1 (6 bases). The CDR3 contains 13 residues. The V end lost 5 bases, the J end lost 7 bases, and 14 bases lay between the germline ends. CDR1 is MGHRA, CDR2 YSYEKL, per germline. The CDR3 region has the DNA TGCGCCAGCAGCGCAGGGGTCGGCTTTGGCTACACCTTC. As protein: CASSAGVGFGYTF.

The chain recombines TRBV6-1 with TRBJ2-3; 8 bases map to TRBD1. The V segment lost 3 bases and the J segment 2 bases; nucleotides outside the gene matches: 4. Germline V gene sequence: CDR1 MNHNS, CDR2 SASEGT. CDR3 length: 15 amino acids. In DNA form, the CDR3 reads TGTGCCAGCAGTGAGACGACAGGGGCCACAGATACGCAGTATTTT. Translated, it gives CASSETTGATDTQYF.

This chain joins TRBV10-3 and TRBJ1-5; TRBD1 is a possible D gene (5 bases). Per germline, CDR1 ENHRY and CDR2 SYGVKD. The CDR3 spans 14 residues. V was cut by 3 bases and J by 5 bases, with 11 bases left in between. Written as DNA, the CDR3 is TGTGCCATCAGTGATGCGGACATGTATCAGCCCCAGCATTTT. Its protein product is CAISDADMYQPQHF.

The rearrangement joins TRBV14 to TRBJ2-1; 9 bases are a match to TRBD2. Germline CDR1 is SGHDN and CDR2 is FVKESK. V dropped 1 base and J dropped 9; count of bases not matched to a gene: 7. The CDR3 sequence is 15 residues long. CDR3 coding DNA: TGTGCCAGCAGCCAAGTGGCGGGAGGGCATGGTGAGCAGTTCTTC. The encoded protein is CASSQVAGGHGEQFF.

In this sample, this clone turned up once. This chain connects TRBV7-9 to TRBJ2-5, with TRBD1 as a possible D gene (6 bases). Trimming stripped 6 bases from V and 10 bases from J, with 18 bases between. The germline gives CDR1 SEHNR, CDR2 FQNEAQ (reference sequence). The CDR3 runs 13 residues. The CDR3 DNA reads TGTGCCAGCAGTGTCCGGGACACGACGGTCCAGTACTTC. Its translation: CASSVRDTTVQYF.

The chain joins TRBV29-1 to TRBJ2-1, with D perhaps TRBD2 (7 bases). Trimming cost V 4 bases and J 4 bases, with 17 bases left between them. The germline V gene encodes CDR1 SQVTM and CDR2 ANQGSEA. The CDR3 is made up of 15 amino acids. CDR3 nucleotide sequence: TGCAGCGTTGGGGAGGGGGATACCTTTTACAATGAGCAGTTCTTC. As protein: CSVGEGDTFYNEQFF.

This chain connects TRBV5-6 to TRBJ1-2; no clear D gene. The V end lost 4 bases, the J end lost 7 bases, and 20 bases lay between the germline ends. The CDR3 loop spans 15 amino acids. CDR1 SGHDT and CDR2 YYEEEE come from the germline V gene. CDR3 nucleotide sequence: TGTGCCAGCAGCATCATGGCCTCCATAATGGGTGGCTACACCTTC. It yields the protein CASSIMASIMGGYTF.

In its sample, this clone was seen once. The CDR3 coding sequence is TGTGCCAGCAGCAACCAGGGTACGCAGTATTTT. Amino acids: CASSNQGTQYF. The V gene is TRBV7-2, the J gene TRBJ2-3, with TRBD1 as a possible D gene (5 bases). This CDR3 spans 11 amino acids. Germline values: CDR1 SGHTA, CDR2 FQGNSA. Trimming removed 5 bases at V and 8 bases at J, with 8 bases between. The entire variable domain, with the rest obtained from reference TRBV7-2 and TRBJ2-3, is as follows: GAGVSQSPSNKVTEKGKDVELRCDPISGHTALYWYRQSLGQGLEFLIYFQGNSAPDKSGLPSDRFSAERTGGSVSTLTIQRTQQEDSAVYLCASSNQGTQYFGPGTRLTVL.